Following are 20 T cell receptor beta chains from one sample sequenced in a study of graft-versus-host responses after intestinal transplantation. Antigens of these TCRs are unknown. Only in-frame clones appear in the TCRdb table, and some are missing; sequencing was by immunoSEQ multiplex PCR. The sample lists over 40,000 clones, around 95% occurring once. The sample was unstimulated CD8+ T cells sorted from spleen or lymph node cells, taken before transplant. All receptors come from a human donor who was the organ donor for an intestinal transplant.

The rearrangement joins TRBV7-6 to TRBJ2-2, with no clear D. The length of the CDR3 is 13 residues. V was shortened by 4 bases and J by 10 bases, with 13 bases between the two germline ends. Germline lookup yields CDR1 SGHVS and CDR2 FNYEAQ. The CDR3 coding sequence is TGTGCCAGCAGCTCCCTACTGGGCGAGGAGCTGTTTTTT. Protein sequence: CASSSLLGEELFF.

This clone was found once. The rearrangement joins TRBV19 to TRBJ2-5, with 7 bases fitting TRBD1. CDR1 and CDR2 (germline): LNHDA, SQIVND (reference sequence). The CDR3 runs 14 residues. V lost 1 base and J lost 5; bases outside the gene matches: 4. In nucleotides, the CDR3 is TGTGCCAGTAGTATAGGACAGGGTCTCGAGACCCAGTACTTC. Protein product: CASSIGQGLETQYF.

The chain uses TRBV6-6 and TRBJ2-7; 10 bases fit TRBD1. CDR3 size: 14 residues. Trimming removed 5 bases from V and 3 bases from J; junction bases left unmatched: 4. Germline CDR1 reads MNHNY; CDR2 reads SVGAGI (reference sequence). The CDR3 nucleotides are TGTGCCAGCAGTCTCTGGACAGGGGGCTACGAGCAGTACTTC. This gives the protein CASSLWTGGYEQYF.

J is TRBJ1-2 and V is TRBV6-1; 11 bases are shared with TRBD1. The CDR3 loop spans 16 amino acids. Germline CDR1 and CDR2: MNHNS and SASEGT. Unmatched junction bases numbered 6, after V lost 2 bases and J lost 4 bases. CDR3 amino acids: CASSELGTGGGYGYTF. The CDR3 coding sequence is TGTGCCAGCAGTGAACTCGGGACAGGGGGTGGCTATGGCTACACCTTC.

V gene TRBV7-2 combines with J gene TRBJ2-7, with 8 positions matching TRBD2. J gave up 1 base and V 1 base, and 3 bases lay outside the gene matches. Germline V gene sequence: CDR1 SGHTA, CDR2 FQGNSA. The CDR3 contains 15 residues. The CDR3 region has the DNA TGTGCCAGCAGCTTAGACCCTAGCGGGTCCTACGAGCAGTACTTC. This gives the protein CASSLDPSGSYEQYF.

The rearrangement joins TRBV19 to TRBJ2-3, with a weak D call TRBD1 (6 bases). This CDR3 comprises 14 residues. Per germline, CDR1 LNHDA and CDR2 SQIVND (reference sequence). Trimming pared 4 bases from V and 3 bases from J, leaving 11 bases between. The CDR3 region has the DNA TGTGCCAGTAGTACGGTGCAGGGGACAGATACGCAGTATTTT. Translating it yields CASSTVQGTDTQYF.

This chain uses TRBV4-2 with TRBJ2-5, with 7 bases lining up with TRBD1. The DNA matches TRBJ2-7 better at its end, which makes the J call doubtful. Germline CDR1 reads LGHNA; CDR2 reads YNFKEQ. The CDR3 is 15 amino acids. This chain's CDR3 is CASSQATGASYEQYF. CDR3 in DNA: TGTGCCAGCAGCCAGGCTACAGGGGCCTCCTACGAGCAGTACTTC.

This clone was seen a few times. V usage is TRBV5-1 and J usage is TRBJ2-3, with 8 bases aligning to TRBD2. Germline V gene data show CDR1 as SGHRS and CDR2 as YFSETQ. The V and J ends lost 5 bases and 4 bases, in that order; junction bases with no gene match: 6. The CDR3 length is 14 residues. CDR3 region: CASRTGGRPDTQYF. CDR3 nucleotides: TGCGCCAGCAGGACGGGGGGGAGGCCAGATACGCAGTATTTT.

The sample holds one count of this clone. V and J are TRBV6-5 and TRBJ2-7, with D maybe TRBD1 (6 bases). Trimming pared 0 bases from V and 5 bases from J, leaving 11 bases between. Germline V gene lookup returns CDR1 MNHEY and CDR2 SVGAGI. This CDR3 region has 14 residues. CDR3 sequence (DNA): TGTGCCAGCAGTTACTCGGCAGGGGCGAACGAGCAGTACTTC. It is translated as CASSYSAGANEQYF.

This chain joins TRBV4-1 and TRBJ2-3; D perhaps matches TRBD2 (7 bases). V dropped 5 bases and J dropped 0 bases, with 21 bases sitting between them. CDR1 MGHRA and CDR2 YSYEKL come from the germline V gene. CDR3 length: 18 amino acids. CDR3 nucleotide sequence: TGCGCCAGCAGCTACGTTACTTCTCGCGGGGGCAGCACAGATACGCAGTATTTT. Translation: CASSYVTSRGGSTDTQYF.

The V gene is TRBV4-1, the J gene TRBJ1-2; no definite D call. There are 14 residues in the CDR3. The V end was cut by 0 bases, the J end by 5 bases, with 10 bases between. CDR1 is MGHRA, CDR2 YSYEKL, per germline. CDR3 DNA: TGCGCCAGCAGCCAAGATACACCTACTTATGGCTACACCTTC. Translation gives CASSQDTPTYGYTF.

This clone has a single count. The gene calls are TRBV7-9 and TRBJ2-7, with 11 nucleotides matching TRBD2. The ends lost 3 bases at V and 5 bases at J; junction bases unmatched: 15. This CDR3 region has 18 residues. CDR1 is SEHNR and CDR2 is FQNEAQ in the germline V gene (reference sequence). CDR3 coding DNA: TGTGCCAGCAGCTTCCCTAGCGGGGGGCCGGGGATCGGCCACGAGCAGTACTTC. It encodes CASSFPSGGPGIGHEQYF.

The rearrangement uses TRBV6-1 and TRBJ2-3; D not certain. The germline gives CDR1 MNHNS, CDR2 SASEGT. There are 16 residues in the CDR3. Trimming took off 0 bases at V and 2 bases at J, with 12 bases between the two ends. In DNA form, the CDR3 reads TGTGCCAGCAGTGAAGCGCTTATCCCAGTCACAGATACGCAGTATTTT. Its protein is CASSEALIPVTDTQYF.

This CDR3 is CASGLGDTQYF. CDR3 coding DNA: TGTGCTAGTGGTTTGGGGGATACGCAGTATTTT. The chain is built from TRBV12-5 and TRBJ2-3, with unresolved D. CDR1 and CDR2 (germline): LGHNT, FRNRAP. The CDR3 extends over 11 amino acids. Between the trimmed V and J ends, which lost 1 base and 6 bases, there was a span of 2 bases.

There are a few counts of this clone. The J gene is TRBJ1-6, the V gene TRBV10-3, with D possibly being TRBD1 (6 bases). The CDR3 consists of 18 residues. V shed 3 bases and J shed 6 bases, with 21 bases lying between them. The V gene's germline CDR1 is ENHRY and CDR2 SYGVKD. The CDR3 sequence: CAISDGPGEALVNSPLHF. The CDR3 DNA reads TGTGCCATCAGTGACGGGCCAGGGGAGGCGTTGGTTAATTCACCCCTCCACTTT.

This clone has more than one count but fewer than ten. The genes are TRBV27 and TRBJ1-2; D is perhaps TRBD1 (5 bases). Germline CDR1 reads MNHEY; CDR2 reads SMNVEV (reference sequence). The CDR3 extends over 13 amino acids. The ends were cut back, 5 bases at V and 3 bases at J, with 10 bases in the middle. The CDR3: CASSRGGDYGYTF. DNA of the CDR3: TGTGCCAGCAGTCGGGGGGGGGACTATGGCTACACCTTC.

The chain has TRBV20-1 and TRBJ1-4; D not resolved. CDR3 length: 11 residues. Germline V gives CDR1 DFQATT, CDR2 SNEGSKA (reference sequence). Trimming removed 3 bases at V and 8 bases at J, with 7 bases between. The CDR3 loop is CSASHLEKLFF. CDR3 DNA: TGCAGTGCTAGCCATCTGGAAAAACTGTTTTTT.

This chain's CDR3 is CASSYPQGGSYEQYF. The CDR3 DNA follows: TGTGCCAGCAGTTACCCCCAAGGGGGGTCCTACGAGCAGTACTTC. V is TRBV6-5 and J is TRBJ2-7; perhaps D is TRBD1 or TRBD2 (6 bases each). This CDR3 region has 15 residues. Germline values: CDR1 MNHEY, CDR2 SVGAGI. V lost 2 bases, J lost 1 base, and 12 bases lay in between.

J is TRBJ2-7 and V is TRBV6-1; D remains unclear. The germline V gene has CDR1 MNHNS and CDR2 SASEGT. This CDR3 contains 14 residues. V lost 1 base and J 7 bases, leaving 14 bases between the germline ends. DNA for the CDR3: TGTGCCAGCAGTGAAGAGGTAACTCATTCAGAGCAGTACTTC. Amino acids: CASSEEVTHSEQYF.

This sequence joins TRBV6-1 and TRBJ2-7; tentative D call: TRBD1 (5 bases). The CDR3 is 12 residues long. Germline CDR1 and CDR2: MNHNS and SASEGT. Trimming took 6 bases from V and 2 from J, leaving 8 bases between them. CDR3 DNA: TGTGCCAGCAGATCACAGGCCTACGAGCAGTACTTC. This codes for CASRSQAYEQYF.